The 10 T cell receptor beta chains given below trace back to one sample, sequenced in a study of identical twins. TCRdb independently ran MiXCR on the 5' RACE reads; one entry per CDR3 protein. This sample has more than 650,000 distinct CDR3 sequences, with 5.5% to 6.5% found just once. Sequencing was carried out using naive T cells sorted from blood. Source of these receptors: a man between 18 and 35 years old in good health.

The chain recombines TRBV7-9 with TRBJ2-7; D gene unclear. Germline values: CDR1 SEHNR, CDR2 FQNEAQ (reference sequence). V was clipped by 1 base and J by 2 bases, with 12 bases between them. The CDR3 is 15 amino acids. In nucleotides, the CDR3 is TGTGCCAGCAGCTTAGGTTCTGAAAAACCCTACGAGCAGTACTTC. Protein: CASSLGSEKPYEQYF. The variable domain in full, completed from reference TRBV7-9 and TRBJ2-7, reads DTGVSQNPRHKITKRGQNVTFRCDPISEHNRLYWYRQTLGQGPEFLTYFQNEAQLEKSRLLSDRFSAERPKGSFSTLEIQRTEQGDSAMYLCASSLGSEKPYEQYFGPGTRLTVT.

This clonotype has at least ten counts. The V and J genes are TRBV10-3 and TRBJ2-1, with 11 positions matching TRBD2. Germline V lookup: CDR1 ENHRY, CDR2 SYGVKD. V was clipped by 6 bases and J by 4 bases; unmatched bases: 8. The CDR3 extends over 16 amino acids. The CDR3: CAISDLAGGGYNEQFF. For the CDR3, the DNA is TGTGCCATCAGCGATCTAGCGGGAGGCGGTTACAATGAGCAGTTCTTC.

Many counts were recorded for this clonotype. This chain joins TRBV6-2 or TRBV6-3 and TRBJ2-7; 10 bases agree with TRBD2. The trim removed 6 bases at V and 4 bases at J, leaving 15 bases unmatched. The CDR3 totals 17 residues. Germline V gene lookup returns CDR1 MNHEY and CDR2 SVGEGT. As DNA, the CDR3 is TGTGCCAGCAGGAGGATTTCTCGGACTAGCGGAGGTTACGAGCAGTACTTC. Translated, it gives CASRRISRTSGGYEQYF.

This clonotype came up many times. V gene TRBV29-1 combines with J gene TRBJ2-2, with D maybe TRBD2 (6 bases). Trimming left V 7 bases short and J 4 bases short, with 13 bases between. Looked up from germline, CDR1 is SQVTM and CDR2 is ANQGSEA. The CDR3 consists of 13 residues. CDR3 sequence: CSALGGSTGELFF. CDR3 DNA: TGCAGCGCCCTTGGGGGGAGCACCGGGGAGCTGTTTTTT.

This clonotype was detected many times. This chain uses TRBV4-2 with TRBJ1-4, with no clear D. Germline CDR1 is LGHNA and CDR2 is YNFKEQ. V lost 0 bases to trimming and J lost 0 bases, with 8 bases between them. This CDR3 region has 16 residues. The CDR3 is CASSQDAGTTNEKLFF. DNA of the CDR3: TGTGCCAGCAGCCAAGATGCCGGAACAACTAATGAAAAACTGTTTTTT.

This clonotype was observed many times. The gene calls are TRBV5-6 and TRBJ2-4; D is possibly TRBD2 (5 bases). CDR1 SGHDT and CDR2 YYEEEE come from the germline V gene. The CDR3 runs to 13 residues. The ends were cut back, 0 bases at V and 10 bases at J, with 11 bases in the middle. DNA of the CDR3: TGTGCCAGCAGCTTGGCCGGGCAGCGGATTCAGTACTTC. Amino acids: CASSLAGQRIQYF. The full variable domain, with the rest looked up from reference TRBV5-6 and TRBJ2-4, is DAGVTQSPTHLIKTRGQQVTLRCSPKSGHDTVSWYQQALGQGPQFIFQYYEEEERQRGNFPDRFSGHQFPNYSSELNVNALLLGDSALYLCASSLAGQRIQYFGAGTRLSVL.

The rearrangement links TRBV14 to TRBJ2-1; maybe TRBD1 (6 bases). Trimming cost V 2 bases and J 12 bases, with 17 bases left between them. CDR1 and CDR2 from the germline V gene are SGHDN and FVKESK. The CDR3 spans 14 residues. In DNA form, the CDR3 reads TGTGCCAGCAGCCAATTGCTAGGGGGTACAGGGCAGTTCTTC. It yields the protein CASSQLLGGTGQFF.

At least ten counts were recorded for this clonotype. The rearrangement joins TRBV11-2 to TRBJ2-3, with 9 bases identical to TRBD2. The V segment lost 1 base and the J segment 2 bases; nucleotides outside the gene matches: 4. The CDR3 sequence is 16 residues long. The germline V gene encodes CDR1 SGHAT and CDR2 FQNNGV. CDR3: CASSLVAGGLTDTQYF. The CDR3 nucleotides are TGTGCCAGCAGCTTAGTCGCGGGAGGGCTCACAGATACGCAGTATTTT.

This clonotype was counted ten times or more. This chain links TRBV5-1 with TRBJ2-7; D is possibly TRBD1 (5 bases). Germline V gene sequence: CDR1 SGHRS, CDR2 YFSETQ. The CDR3 has 11 amino acids. Trimming shortened V by 2 bases and J by 6 bases, and 6 bases separated the two germline ends. Here the CDR3 DNA reads TGCGCCAGCAGCTTAACAGGCGAGCAGTACTTC. Amino acids: CASSLTGEQYF.

The table lists this clonotype with many counts. This chain links TRBV10-3 with TRBJ1-3, with TRBD1 as a possible D gene (6 bases). Per germline, CDR1 ENHRY and CDR2 SYGVKD. CDR3 size: 15 residues. Trimming pared 4 bases from V and 4 bases from J, leaving 14 bases between. The CDR3, as DNA: TGTGCCATCAGTGGAACAGGGAGCGGAGGAAACACCATATATTTT. Its translation is CAISGTGSGGNTIYF.